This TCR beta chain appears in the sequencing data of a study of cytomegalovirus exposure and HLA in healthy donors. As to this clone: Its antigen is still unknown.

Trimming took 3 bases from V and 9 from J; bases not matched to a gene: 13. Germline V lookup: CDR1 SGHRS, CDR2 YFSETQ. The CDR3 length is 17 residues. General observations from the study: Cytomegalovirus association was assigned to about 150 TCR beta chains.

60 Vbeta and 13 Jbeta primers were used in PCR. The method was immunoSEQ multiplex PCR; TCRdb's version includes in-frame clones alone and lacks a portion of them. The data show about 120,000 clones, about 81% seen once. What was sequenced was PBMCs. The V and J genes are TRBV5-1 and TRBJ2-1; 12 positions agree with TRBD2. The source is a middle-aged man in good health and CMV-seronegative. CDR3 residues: CASSSQPGLAGYGEQFF. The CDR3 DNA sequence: TGCGCCAGCAGCTCCCAACCGGGACTAGCGGGTTATGGTGAGCAGTTCTTC.